This entry concerns a single T cell receptor (beta chain). Its antigen is as yet unknown. The treatment: 19 received Ad26.COV2.S at low or high dose, single or two shots; five or six received placebo; per-sample allocation not given. Sampling took place 63 days after the first vaccine or placebo injection. Wuhan-strain spike was delivered by a replication-incompetent Ad26 vector. Using immunoSEQ multiplex PCR, the repertoire was profiled, and TCRdb retains in-frame clones only, with some absent. Of some 500,000 clones detected, 85% to 90% appear once; the ten largest clones hold approximately 2.5%. The CDR3 totals 17 residues. Germline V gene lookup returns CDR1 LNHNV and CDR2 YYDKDF (reference sequence). V was pared by 9 bases and J by 5 bases, with 16 bases of the junction left unmatched. This entry belongs to a study of Ad26.COV2.S vaccination and SARS-CoV-2 variants. Study context: Each vaccinee took Ad26.COV2.S intramuscularly, once or twice 56 days apart.

Overall study results and limits: Using TCR breadth and depth analyses may have led to underestimated total T cell responses. People who got the vaccine or the placebo had similar non-spike TCR breadth.

The TCR was taken from a person between 18 and 59 years old who received the Ad26.COV2.S COVID-19 vaccine or a placebo. J is TRBJ1-4 and V is TRBV15, with TRBD1 identical over 9 bases. The sequencing used peripheral blood, collected in a trial of Ad26.COV2.S vaccine versus placebo. The CDR3 here is CATTGTGLTYGNEKLFF. Written as DNA, the CDR3 is TGTGCCACGACCGGGACAGGGTTAACCTACGGGAATGAAAAACTGTTTTTT.